The 27 T cell receptor beta chains reported below all come from one sample, sequenced in a study of shared clonotypes between healthy human individuals. Data came from immunoSEQ multiplex PCR; TCRdb stores just in-frame clones and leaves some out. The repertoire includes 2,500,000 or so clones, over 85% of them detected once, and about 0.34% sits in the top ten. The sample taken for sequencing was naive CD4+ T cells from PBMCs. Subset meaning: CD45RA+ positively selected. These receptors originate from a man between 18 and 35 years old in good health. Some clones in this sample may be carry-over from other donors' samples.

This clone has only one observation. The genes are TRBV6-1 and TRBJ2-6; no clear D gene. The germline V gene has CDR1 MNHNS and CDR2 SASEGT. Trimming took 4 bases from V and 4 from J, leaving 5 bases between them. The length of the CDR3 is 13 residues. The CDR3 coding sequence is TGTGCCAGCAGTGCTGCAGGGGCCAACGTCCTGACTTTC. It encodes CASSAAGANVLTF.

This chain uses TRBV6-5 with TRBJ1-4, with D perhaps matching TRBD1 (5 bases). Germline V CDR1 and CDR2: MNHEY, SVGAGI. There are 13 residues in the CDR3. Trimming cost V 5 bases and J 4 bases, with 8 bases left between them. The CDR3 bases are TGTGCCAGCAGTCGGGACCTTAATGAAAAACTGTTTTTT. It specifies CASSRDLNEKLFF.

V gene TRBV28 combines with J gene TRBJ1-1; 7 positions agree with TRBD1. The CDR3 is 15 residues long. After removal of 4 bases from V and 7 bases from J, the junction contained 12 bases not matched to a gene. The germline V gene has CDR1 MDHEN and CDR2 SYDVKM. The CDR3 protein is CASSSHSPDRFEAFF. As DNA, the CDR3 is TGTGCCAGCAGTTCCCATTCCCCGGACAGGTTTGAAGCTTTCTTT.

There are a few counts of this clone. This chain joins TRBV15 and TRBJ2-7; D not resolved. V lost 0 bases to trimming and J lost 7 bases, with 7 bases between them. The CDR3 runs to 12 residues. Per germline, CDR1 LNHNV and CDR2 YYDKDF (reference sequence). The CDR3 is CATSRDYGEQYF. CDR3 in DNA: TGTGCCACCAGCAGAGATTACGGGGAGCAGTACTTC.

CDR3 nucleotide sequence: TGTGCCAGCAGCCATTCCCGGGACAGATACACCTCTGGAAACACCATATATTTT. Its protein product is CASSHSRDRYTSGNTIYF. The chain is built from TRBV7-9 and TRBJ1-3; 7 bases fit TRBD1. V trimming: 5 bases; J trimming: 0 bases; junction bases outside the gene matches: 13. Germline CDR1 SEHNR, CDR2 FQNEAQ (reference sequence). This CDR3 comprises 18 residues.

The gene calls are TRBV2 and TRBJ2-7, with D perhaps matching TRBD2 (6 bases). There are 13 residues in the CDR3. The germline CDR1 and CDR2 sequences are SNHLY and FYNNEI. The germline V and J ends were trimmed by 4 bases and 3 bases, with 10 bases remaining between them. CDR3 DNA sequence: TGTGCCAGCAGTGCCGTCGGGGGCTACGAGCAGTACTTC. It encodes CASSAVGGYEQYF.

Notes on this clone: The junction departs from germline at one end; a sequencing error may be responsible. V usage is TRBV7-8 and J usage is TRBJ1-3; no definite D call. Per germline, CDR1 SGHVS and CDR2 FQNEAQ. The CDR3 loop spans 17 amino acids. The CDR3 bases are TGTGCCAGCAGCCTAGCACGGGGTCGGAGCTCTGGAAACACCATATATTTT. It is translated as CASSLARGRSSGNTIYF.

The chain links TRBV7-9 to TRBJ2-5, with TRBD1 identical over 7 bases. With V trimmed by 1 base and J by 5 bases, 4 bases remained unmatched. This CDR3 is 14 amino acids long. Germline CDR1 SEHNR, CDR2 FQNEAQ (reference sequence). DNA of the CDR3: TGTGCCAGCAGCTTAGGTGCCAGGGGGGAGACCCAGTACTTC. Protein product: CASSLGARGETQYF.

This chain connects TRBV28 to TRBJ2-5; weak D call: TRBD1 (6 bases). The CDR3 sequence is 14 residues long. Germline V lookup: CDR1 MDHEN, CDR2 SYDVKM. V was trimmed by 2 bases and J by 11 bases, leaving 18 bases between them. The CDR3 DNA reads TGTGCCAGCAGTTTAGGTCAGGGGTCAGGAGAGCAGTACTTC. Protein sequence: CASSLGQGSGEQYF.

This chain links TRBV6-5 with TRBJ2-7, with 12 bases fitting TRBD1. The ends lost 0 bases at V and 3 bases at J; junction bases unmatched: 3. Germline lookup yields CDR1 MNHEY and CDR2 SVGAGI. There are 16 residues in the CDR3. Here the CDR3 reads CASSYSGQGAYYEQYF. In nucleotides, the CDR3 is TGTGCCAGCAGTTACTCGGGACAGGGGGCCTACTACGAGCAGTACTTC.

This chain links TRBV5-8 with TRBJ1-5; tentatively, D is TRBD1 (6 bases). This CDR3 has 14 amino acids. Between the trimmed V and J ends, which lost 4 bases and 11 bases, there was a span of 19 bases. Germline loops: CDR1 SGHTS, CDR2 YDEGEE. The CDR3 loop is CASSPRQAGRSQHF. The CDR3 DNA sequence: TGTGCCAGCAGCCCCCGACAGGCAGGTCGGTCCCAGCATTTT.

V and J are TRBV19 and TRBJ1-3; D is unresolved. CDR1 is LNHDA, CDR2 SQIVND, per germline (reference sequence). The CDR3 totals 15 residues. Between the trimmed V and J ends, which lost 1 base and 1 base, there was a span of 8 bases. The CDR3 spells CASSIGRVSGNTIYF. DNA of the CDR3: TGTGCCAGTAGTATAGGACGGGTTTCTGGAAACACCATATATTTT.

This rearrangement joins TRBV7-3 to TRBJ2-3; D might be TRBD2 (5 bases). Germline-derived CDR1 and CDR2 are SGHTA and FQGTGA. The CDR3 loop spans 13 amino acids. With 5 bases removed from V and 8 bases from J, the gap between germline ends came to 14 bases. The CDR3 sequence is CASSRGRTSTQYF. DNA for the CDR3: TGTGCCAGCAGCCGAGGACGGACTTCTACGCAGTATTTT.

With regard to this clone: Additional DNA sequences in this sample encode the identical CDR3. The chain combines TRBV9 with TRBJ2-2, with TRBD2 matching over 8 bases. Trimming took 0 bases from V and 2 from J; bases not matched to a gene: 3. CDR1 SGDLS and CDR2 YYNGEE come from the germline V gene. This CDR3 comprises 16 residues. The CDR3 here is CASSVELAGNTGELFF. The CDR3, as DNA: TGTGCCAGCAGCGTAGAGCTAGCGGGCAACACCGGGGAGCTGTTTTTT.

The chain links TRBV7-2 to TRBJ2-3; 7 bases fit TRBD2. The CDR3 spans 17 residues. CDR1 and CDR2 (germline): SGHTA, FQGNSA. The V and J ends lost 1 base and 6 bases, in that order; junction bases with no gene match: 13. DNA of the CDR3: TGTGCCAGCAGCTTAGTCGCGGGCGGGAGTCCCTCCGATACGCAGTATTTT. It translates to CASSLVAGGSPSDTQYF.

This chain joins TRBV25-1 and TRBJ2-5, with unresolved D. Per the germline V gene, CDR1 is MGHDK and CDR2 is SYGVNS. CDR3 size: 13 residues. Trimming pared 7 bases from V and 5 bases from J, leaving 14 bases between. The CDR3 sequence: CASNRAPRETQYF. The CDR3 coding sequence is TGTGCCAGCAACCGGGCCCCCCGGGAGACCCAGTACTTC. The full variable domain, completed using reference TRBV25-1 and TRBJ2-5, is EADIYQTPRYLVIGTGKKITLECSQTMGHDKMYWYQQDPGMELHLIHYSYGVNSTEKGDLSSESTVSRIRTEHFPLTLESARPSHTSQYLCASNRAPRETQYFGPGTRLLVL.

The J gene is TRBJ2-3, the V gene TRBV7-2, with D possibly matching TRBD1 (6 bases). The CDR3 runs to 17 residues. The ends were cut back, 5 bases at V and 2 bases at J, with 20 bases in the middle. Germline V gene data show CDR1 as SGHTA and CDR2 as FQGNSA. The CDR3 bases are TGTGCCAGCAGCCCAACCCTGACAGGTCCCGACACAGATACGCAGTATTTT. Its translation is CASSPTLTGPDTDTQYF.

V is TRBV7-9 and J is TRBJ2-1; 8 bases align to TRBD2. Trimming at V came to 1 base and at J to 3 bases, leaving 5 bases not matched to a gene. Per germline, CDR1 SEHNR and CDR2 FQNEAQ (reference sequence). CDR3 length: 16 amino acids. The CDR3 reads CASSLGSGRGYNEQFF. CDR3 bases: TGTGCCAGCAGCTTAGGGTCCGGGAGGGGCTACAATGAGCAGTTCTTC.

The sample holds one count of this clone. The chain employs TRBV1 and TRBJ2-7; TRBD2 is the table's D call and was not checked against the DNA. TRBV1 is marked as a pseudogene. The CDR3 has 14 residues. The CDR3 DNA reads TGCACCAGCCCCAGGCGGGACGGGCCCTACGAGCAGTACTTC. Residues: CTSPRRDGPYEQYF.

This chain connects TRBV27 to TRBJ2-3; TRBD2 matches 9 bases. V lost 6 bases and J lost 1; bases outside the gene matches: 5. Germline CDR1 reads MNHEY; CDR2 reads SMNVEV (reference sequence). The CDR3 runs to 15 residues. The CDR3 region has the DNA TGTGCCAGCAGACTAGCGGGCTTCGGCACAGATACGCAGTATTTT. Translation: CASRLAGFGTDTQYF.

The rearrangement uses TRBV7-9 and TRBJ2-5; no definite D call. Germline CDR1 SEHNR, CDR2 FQNEAQ (reference sequence). Between the trimmed V and J ends, which lost 5 bases and 1 base, there was a span of 11 bases. The CDR3 totals 14 residues. The chain's CDR3 is CASSKRVPQETQYF. In DNA, the CDR3 is TGTGCCAGCAGCAAACGGGTCCCCCAAGAGACCCAGTACTTC.

V and J are TRBV28 and TRBJ1-5; D perhaps matches TRBD1 (6 bases). V was cut by 6 bases and J by 9 bases, with 21 bases left in between. The germline V gene encodes CDR1 MDHEN and CDR2 SYDVKM. CDR3 length: 15 amino acids. CDR3 sequence: CASSQQGIERRPQHF. CDR3 DNA: TGTGCCAGCAGCCAACAGGGAATTGAGCGAAGGCCCCAGCATTTT.

In DNA form, the CDR3 reads TGTGCCAGCAGCCAGACTAGCAACTCCTACGAGCAGTACTTC. It codes for CASSQTSNSYEQYF. The gene calls are TRBV7-9 and TRBJ2-7, with 7 bases matching TRBD2. The CDR3 covers 14 residues. Per the germline V gene, CDR1 is SEHNR and CDR2 is FQNEAQ (reference sequence). Germline trimming cut 5 bases from V and 0 bases from J; bases unmatched to any gene: 4. Looking up the rest from reference TRBV7-9 and TRBJ2-7 gives the full variable domain: DTGVSQNPRHKITKRGQNVTFRCDPISEHNRLYWYRQTLGQGPEFLTYFQNEAQLEKSRLLSDRFSAERPKGSFSTLEIQRTEQGDSAMYLCASSQTSNSYEQYFGPGTRLTVT.

This clone was seen a single time. V is TRBV7-3 and J is TRBJ2-1; either TRBD1 or TRBD2 may fit D (5 bases each). Germline assignment: CDR1 SGHTA and CDR2 FQGTGA. This CDR3 has 13 amino acids. The germline V and J ends were trimmed by 5 bases and 5 bases, with 10 bases remaining between them. CDR3 DNA: TGTGCCAGCAGCCCGGGACGAGACAATGAGCAGTTCTTC. It translates to CASSPGRDNEQFF.

The CDR3 here is CASSPYTGELFF. DNA for the CDR3: TGTGCCAGCAGCCCTTACACCGGGGAGCTGTTTTTT. The rearrangement links TRBV14 to TRBJ2-2; D unclear. The CDR3 loop spans 12 amino acids. The V and J ends lost 4 bases and 3 bases respectively, with 3 bases between them. Germline V gene sequence: CDR1 SGHDN, CDR2 FVKESK.

The rearrangement joins TRBV25-1 to TRBJ1-1; D unresolved. This CDR3 spans 13 amino acids. With 0 bases removed from V and 6 bases from J, the gap between germline ends came to 8 bases. Germline values: CDR1 MGHDK, CDR2 SYGVNS. CDR3 loop: CASSEYNPSEAFF. The CDR3 nucleotides read TGTGCCAGCAGTGAATATAATCCATCTGAAGCTTTCTTT.

This CDR3 is CASRRPSTDTQYF. CDR3 coding DNA: TGTGCCAGCCGACGTCCTAGCACAGATACGCAGTATTTT. The chain carries TRBV6-1 and TRBJ2-3; D call uncertain. Deletions cut 8 bases from V and 0 bases from J, with 9 bases between. CDR1 and CDR2 from the germline V gene are MNHNS and SASEGT. The CDR3 spans 13 residues.